This TCR beta chain was sequenced during a study of blood T cell repertoires in COVID-19. Across the whole study: COVID-19 samples collected from the United States, Italy and Spain covered acute and convalescent phases.

Sequenced by immunoSEQ multiplex PCR; TCRdb stores in-frame clones only, minus some. The sample records 45,000 to 70,000 clones, about 76% being singletons. This CDR3 region has 15 residues. V was pared by 2 bases and J by 9 bases, with 14 bases between. The germline V gene has CDR1 WSHSY and CDR2 SAAADI. The J gene is TRBJ1-6, the V gene TRBV10-2; weak D call: TRBD1 (5 bases). The receptor's source is a woman older than 75 with active or convalescent COVID-19. Sequencing was carried out using peripheral blood. The CDR3 reads CASSEMQGLPSPLHF. The CDR3 nucleotides are TGCGCCAGCAGTGAGATGCAGGGACTACCTTCACCCCTCCACTTT.